In its sample, the clone carrying this TCR beta chain is medium-sized (0.01 to 0.1%). Its antigen is undetermined. The data were obtained in a study of read filtering for tumor transcriptome and immune sequencing. About the study: The cohort had some 16 men and around 15 women aged roughly 45 to 90, mean about 70 years.

Bone marrow was sampled from every patient at the time of active disease. Overall study findings and caveats: Roughly 79% of IR-seq clonotypes had one read, totaling about 3.5% of reads; RNA-seq: approximately 75% and 45%. Without single-read clonotypes, shared clonotype proportions correlated more between IR-seq and RNA-seq.

Molecular barcoded adaptors covering alpha/delta and beta/gamma chains were used on roughly 400 ng RNA. Each CDR3 protein is one row after TCRdb ran MiXCR on the reads. The sample carries about 58,000 distinct CDR3 sequences, over 9% recorded once. V shed 4 bases and J 0 bases; nucleotides not matched to a gene: 5. CDR3 length: 16 amino acids. Germline CDR1 LNHDA, CDR2 SQIVND (reference sequence). The gene calls are TRBV19 and TRBJ2-1; 8 nucleotides line up with TRBD2. The clonotype was recovered from a donor aged 40 or older with multiple myeloma. Input material: a population of CD138-negative cells sorted from bone marrow. CDR3 nucleotide sequence: TGTGCCAGTAGTAGAACCGGGACTAGCTCCTACAATGAGCAGTTCTTC. It specifies CASSRTGTSSYNEQFF.